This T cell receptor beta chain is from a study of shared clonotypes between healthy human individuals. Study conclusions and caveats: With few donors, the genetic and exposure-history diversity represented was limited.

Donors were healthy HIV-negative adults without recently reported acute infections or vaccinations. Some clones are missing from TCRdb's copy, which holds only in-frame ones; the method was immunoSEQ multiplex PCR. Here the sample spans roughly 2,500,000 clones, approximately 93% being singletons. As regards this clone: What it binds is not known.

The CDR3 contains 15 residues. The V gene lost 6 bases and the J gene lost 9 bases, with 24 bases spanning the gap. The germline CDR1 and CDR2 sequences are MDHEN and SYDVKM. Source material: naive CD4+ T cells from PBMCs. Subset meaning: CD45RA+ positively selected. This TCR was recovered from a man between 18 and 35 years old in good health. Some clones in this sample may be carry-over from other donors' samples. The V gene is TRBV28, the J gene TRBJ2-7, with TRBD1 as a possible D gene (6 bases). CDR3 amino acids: CASSPRGRPLDRQYF. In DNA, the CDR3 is TGTGCCAGCAGCCCCAGGGGCAGACCCCTGGACCGGCAGTACTTC.